This entry is about one TCR beta chain. This clonotype was observed at least ten times. The antigen this receptor binds is unknown. Base qualities are not at hand, and no much larger clone is one base apart. To prepare the library, multiplex PCR was applied. This sample was sequenced with an Illumina HiSeq 2500. TCRbeta libraries were built by three rounds of nested PCR using primers (Table S4), following protocols modified from ARM-PCR. Before sequencing, PCR products of 200-500 bp were cut from the gel and purified using the QIAquick gel extraction kit. The authors' analysis ran thus. Trimmomatic was used to clean the reads, FLASH merged the cleaned reads into complete CDR3 sequences, and MiTCR assigned the sequences to V(D)J germline segments. Clonal diversity was computed as the inverse Simpson's index with VDJtools. A read counted as productive if the sequence was in-frame and lacked a premature stop codon. The public sequencing data were trimmed at Q25 with fastp and processed into clonotypes with MiXCR by TCRdb, which kept only in-frame beta chains. Each entry merges the rows of one CDR3 protein and shows their most common DNA and genes. TCRdb, rather than the study authors, made the V and J calls. The sample records 100,000 to 150,000 distinct CDR3 sequences, over 65% of which are singletons. The ten largest clones capture roughly 13% of the sample.

RNA was isolated from bulk unsorted tissue, and RNA quality was assessed with a NanoDrop ND-1000 and an Agilent 2100. Newly diagnosed lung cancer patients without prior chemotherapy who had been admitted for thoracic surgery in China between August and November 2014 were enrolled as donors. Patients with previous radiotherapy or chemotherapy, or with another concurrent cancer, were excluded from the study. Surgical tissue pieces of about 1-2.1 cm3 were preserved in RNAlater solution and stored at -80 °C until use. This entry is derived from a study of tumor and adjacent non-tumor tissue in lung cancer (dated by TCRdb to the late 2010s). Notes on the research overall: Patients with adenocarcinoma (over 11), squamous cell carcinoma (2) and small cell lung cancer (1) were included in the cohort. Sequencing produced about 120,000,000 productive TCRbeta reads in total, an average of about 3.8 million reads per sample. TCRbeta CDR3 sequencing was performed on thirty paired specimens, with one tumor sample and one normal lung sample collected per patient. Among the roughly 15 patients, ages ranged from roughly 31 to 76 years, approximately 10 were men and 5 were women, and disease was TNM stage I to III. Bulk TCRbeta repertoires were compared between lung tumor tissue and matched distant non-tumor lung tissue obtained from about 16 lung cancer patients. The paper as a whole reports these results and caveats: With only roughly 14 patients in the cohort, the authors noted that larger samples and more detailed clinical data are needed. Neither the sequencing platform nor unique molecular identifiers are named or mentioned anywhere in the methods. TCR diversity was significantly higher in younger patients, and greater tumor TCR diversity was associated with shorter overall survival and shorter disease-free survival. A significantly larger cumulative share of the repertoire was made up by the top 100 clones in normal lung than in tumor tissue. Tumor tissue showed significantly higher TCR diversity (inverse Simpson) than normal lung tissue, at roughly 390 vs 170 (P = 0.0075, Mann-Whitney U test). Because peripheral blood was not sequenced, blood TCRbeta repertoires in the lung cancer patients of the study were not examined.

The junction shows trimming of 1 base on V and 4 bases on J, plus 6 bases between the germline ends. The CDR3 sequence holds 13 residues, the cysteine and phenylalanine included. Kept here is only the CDR3 DNA, which spans 39 bases and is read in frame from base 1. In the germline V gene, CDR1 corresponds to SGHDT and CDR2 to YYEEEE. This chain joins TRBV5-6 to TRBJ1-3; the D gene lacks a confident call. This clonotype was sampled from a man aged 25 to 40 with non-small cell lung cancer. Specimen: lung tumor tissue. This receptor carries the CDR3 CASSLIEGNTIYF. DNA sequence: TGTGCCAGCAGCTTGATAGAAGGAAACACCATATATTTT.